The clone carrying this T cell receptor beta chain was picked up one time. The data belong to a study of blood T cell repertoires in COVID-19. Sequencing used immunoSEQ multiplex PCR; TCRdb keeps in-frame clones, though not all of them. Seen here are some 390,000 clones, under 90% observed once, and the top ten hold less than 2%. Study members were between about 18 and 95 years old and lived in 20 to 25 US regions. CDR1 GTSNPN and CDR2 SVGIG come from the germline V gene (reference sequence). The CDR3 length is 14 residues. V gave up 8 bases and J gave up 0 bases, with 17 bases separating them. The sequencing input was PBMCs or T cells enriched from blood (not recorded which). This receptor was taken from a woman in her twenties or thirties who had recovered from COVID-19. The gene calls are TRBV30 and TRBJ2-7; D is perhaps TRBD2 (5 bases). Written as DNA, the CDR3 is TGTGCCGCACCCCCCGGGAATTTCTCCTACGAGCAGTACTTC. It yields the protein CAAPPGNFSYEQYF.